These 10 T cell receptor beta chains were sequenced from one sample in a study of shared clonotypes between healthy human individuals (dated by TCRdb to the early 2020s). The library was produced with the immunoSEQ multiplex PCR assay. TCRdb carries this immuneACCESS record with in-frame sequences only. Its versions omit some clonotypes, under half of them owing to an unresolved V gene in the studies checked, with the rest unexplained. Counted in this sample were some 980,000 clones; over 60% of them appeared once. Of the sample, approximately 1.5% falls within the top ten clones. Sequencing was carried out using memory CD4+ T cells sorted from blood. Taken with the paper, the label for cell subset or site translates to: CD45RA-negative fraction. The receptors stem from a man aged 18 to 29 in good health.

This chain connects TRBV10-3 to TRBJ2-7; D ambiguous. Looked up from germline, CDR1 is ENHRY and CDR2 is SYGVKD. The CDR3 contains 13 residues. The V gene lost 3 bases and the J gene lost 6 bases, with 12 bases spanning the gap. CDR3 amino acids: CAISDGPPGEQYF. In DNA, the CDR3 is TGTGCCATCAGTGATGGCCCCCCGGGCGAGCAGTACTTC.

The rearrangement joins TRBV29-1 to TRBJ2-5; D is possibly TRBD1 (6 bases). The CDR3 has 12 residues. Germline V lookup: CDR1 SQVTM, CDR2 ANQGSEA. The V and J ends lost 6 bases and 2 bases respectively, with 10 bases between them. The CDR3 DNA reads as TGCAGCGTCCTAGGACAGCAAGAGACCCAGTACTTC. Translating it yields CSVLGQQETQYF.

CDR3 protein: CASSPRRASTDTQYF. CDR3 nucleotides: TGTGCCAGCAGCCCCAGGAGGGCTAGCACAGATACGCAGTATTTT. The V gene is TRBV7-9, the J gene TRBJ2-3; TRBD2 might be the D (6 bases). The germline V gene encodes CDR1 SEHNR and CDR2 FQNEAQ (reference sequence). The V end was cut by 5 bases, the J end by 0 bases, with 12 bases between. This CDR3 spans 15 amino acids.

This clone was recorded many times. Other DNA sequences in the sample encode the same CDR3. The chain has TRBV25-1 and TRBJ2-2; TRBD1 matches at 10 bases. The CDR3 covers 15 residues. CDR1 and CDR2 from the germline V gene are MGHDK and SYGVNS. Trimming at V came to 4 bases and at J to 6 bases, leaving 5 bases not matched to a gene. The CDR3 loop reads CASSGQGAGAGELFF. DNA of the CDR3: TGTGCCAGCAGTGGACAGGGGGCAGGCGCCGGGGAGCTGTTTTTT.

This chain uses TRBV11-3 with TRBJ2-7; no definite D call. From germline, CDR1 is SGHNT and CDR2 YENEEA. Trimming took 5 bases from V and 0 from J, leaving 20 bases between them. The CDR3 is made up of 17 amino acids. CDR3 sequence reads: CASSLSTAKGSSYEQYF. For the CDR3, the DNA is TGTGCCAGCAGCCTAAGCACCGCTAAAGGTAGCTCCTACGAGCAGTACTTC.

The J gene is TRBJ2-5, the V gene TRBV10-3; D may be TRBD2 (6 bases). The CDR3 is 15 residues long. Germline V gene sequence: CDR1 ENHRY, CDR2 SYGVKD. Deletions cut 6 bases from V and 1 base from J, with 15 bases between. CDR3 protein: CAISEVAGLQETQYF. CDR3 in DNA: TGTGCCATCAGCGAAGTGGCGGGGCTCCAAGAGACCCAGTACTTC.

The count of this clone is one. This chain joins TRBV11-2 and TRBJ1-3; no firm D call. Trimming removed 7 bases at V and 0 bases at J, with 10 bases between. This CDR3 region has 14 residues. Germline CDR1 and CDR2: SGHAT and FQNNGV. CDR3 DNA: TGTGCCAGCACCCTTGGTCCCTCTGGAAACACCATATATTTT. Its protein product is CASTLGPSGNTIYF.

Regarding this clone: The same CDR3 arises from other DNA sequences in this sample as well. This chain connects TRBV5-4 to TRBJ1-2; D remains ambiguous. The CDR3 is 12 residues long. V was clipped by 2 bases and J by 4 bases, with 6 bases between them. CDR1 and CDR2 from the germline V gene are SGHNT and YYREEE (reference sequence). The CDR3 DNA is TGTGCCAGCAGCTTATCGGGCTATGGCTACACCTTC. It encodes CASSLSGYGYTF.

This clone was detected once. This sequence joins TRBV13 and TRBJ1-2; weak D call: TRBD1 (6 bases). The ends were cut back, 5 bases at V and 2 bases at J, with 12 bases in the middle. The CDR3 totals 14 residues. The germline V gene has CDR1 PRHDT and CDR2 FYEKMQ (reference sequence). This CDR3 reads CASSKQGLNYGYTF. The CDR3 DNA is TGTGCCAGCAGCAAACAGGGCCTAAACTATGGCTACACCTTC.

CDR3 DNA sequence: TGTGCCAGCAGCTTACAGAGGGCCAATGAGCAGTTCTTC. Its translation is CASSLQRANEQFF. The genes are TRBV7-2 and TRBJ2-1; weak D call: TRBD2 (5 bases). This CDR3 is built from 13 residues. The V gene lost 2 bases and the J gene lost 6 bases, with 8 bases spanning the gap. CDR1 and CDR2 from the germline V gene are SGHTA and FQGNSA. Variable domain in full (rest from reference TRBV7-2 and TRBJ2-1): GAGVSQSPSNKVTEKGKDVELRCDPISGHTALYWYRQSLGQGLEFLIYFQGNSAPDKSGLPSDRFSAERTGGSVSTLTIQRTQQEDSAVYLCASSLQRANEQFFGPGTRLTVL.